The 3 T cell receptor beta chains below were found in one sample sequenced in a study of blood T cells in healthy people across ages. PCR was performed a second time for roughly 7 to 11 cycles using a sample-barcoded 5' primer and a J-beta primer mix. MiXCR, run by TCRdb on the 5' RACE reads, gives a single entry per CDR3 protein. There are around 670,000 distinct CDR3 sequences in the sample; 25% to 35% occur only once, and 15% to 17% lies in the top ten. The sequenced sample was blood. The receptors here all came from a woman older than 75 in good health.

The chain carries TRBV7-2 and TRBJ2-5, with D perhaps matching TRBD1 (5 bases). The J call may be in error: the DNA end matches TRBJ2-7 better. This CDR3 has 14 amino acids. Germline V gives CDR1 SGHTA, CDR2 FQGNSA. The CDR3 sequence is CASSPGRPPYEQYF. The CDR3 nucleotides are TGTGCCAGCAGCCCAGGGCGGCCTCCCTACGAGCAGTACTTC.

The V call is TRBV5-1, the J call TRBJ1-3; 7 bases are a match to TRBD1. CDR1 is SGHRS and CDR2 is YFSETQ in the germline V gene. Germline trimming cut 5 bases from V and 4 bases from J; bases unmatched to any gene: 9. This CDR3 has 15 residues. CDR3 bases: TGCGCCAGCAGTTCGACAGGGCAAGGAGGAAACACCATATATTTT. Translated, it gives CASSSTGQGGNTIYF. Looking up the rest from reference TRBV5-1 and TRBJ1-3 gives the full variable domain: KAGVTQTPRYLIKTRGQQVTLSCSPISGHRSVSWYQQTPGQGLQFLFEYFSETQRNKGNFPGRFSGRQFSNSRSEMNVSTLELGDSALYLCASSSTGQGGNTIYFGEGSWLTVV.

This clonotype was counted at least ten times. The gene calls are TRBV7-3 and TRBJ2-5; TRBD2 matches 11 bases. The CDR3 runs to 13 residues. Germline lookup yields CDR1 SGHTA and CDR2 FQGTGA. Trimming removed 3 bases from V and 7 bases from J; junction bases left unmatched: 1. CDR3 protein: CASSFGTSGTQYF. The CDR3 nucleotides are TGTGCCAGCAGCTTCGGGACTAGCGGGACCCAGTACTTC.